The T cell receptor beta chain under discussion was sequenced for a study of shared clonotypes between healthy human individuals. The donors were all Caucasian adults (living in Nashville, Tennessee). Germline CDR1 is SGHDT and CDR2 is YYEEEE. This CDR3 has 14 amino acids. Trimming cost V 5 bases and J 6 bases; bases outside gene matches: 8. Some clones are missing from TCRdb's copy, which holds only in-frame ones; the method was immunoSEQ multiplex PCR. The sample yields 450,000 to 600,000 clones, 65% to 80% seen once. Material: PBMCs. The chain couples TRBV5-6 to TRBJ1-2, with TRBD1 matching over 9 bases. This TCR came from a woman aged 40 to 50 in good health. Some clones in this sample may be carry-over from other donors' samples. This chain's CDR3 is CASSPTGGVDGYTF. In DNA form, the CDR3 reads TGTGCCAGCAGTCCTACAGGGGGCGTGGATGGCTACACCTTC.